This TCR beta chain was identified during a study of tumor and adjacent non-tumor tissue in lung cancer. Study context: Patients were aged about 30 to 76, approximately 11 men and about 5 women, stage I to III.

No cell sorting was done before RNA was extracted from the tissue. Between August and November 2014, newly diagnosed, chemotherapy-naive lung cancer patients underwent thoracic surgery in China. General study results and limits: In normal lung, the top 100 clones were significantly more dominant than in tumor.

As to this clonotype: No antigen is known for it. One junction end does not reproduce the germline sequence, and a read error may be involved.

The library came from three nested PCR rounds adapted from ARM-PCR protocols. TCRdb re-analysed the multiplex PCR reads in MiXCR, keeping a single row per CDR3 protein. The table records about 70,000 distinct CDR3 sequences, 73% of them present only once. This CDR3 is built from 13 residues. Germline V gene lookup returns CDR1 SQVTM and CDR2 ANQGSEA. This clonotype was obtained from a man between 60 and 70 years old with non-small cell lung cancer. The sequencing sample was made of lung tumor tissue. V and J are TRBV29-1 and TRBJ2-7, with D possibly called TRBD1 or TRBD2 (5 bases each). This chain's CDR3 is CSTRGANSYEEYF. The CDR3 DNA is TGCAGCACAAGAGGGGCTAACTCCTACGAGGAGTACTTC.